The 21 T cell receptor beta chains in this list originate from one sample, sequenced in a study of T cells after yellow fever vaccination. TCRdb processed the 5' RACE reads anew with MiXCR; each CDR3 protein has one entry. The table has about 360,000 distinct CDR3 sequences, roughly 6.1% seen once. Source: PBMCs, taken 5 days after the yellow fever booster vaccination. The receptors originated from a man aged 25-40 years who received the YFV17D yellow fever vaccine.

The rearrangement uses TRBV19 and TRBJ2-3; 7 nucleotides align to TRBD2. V lost 1 base, J lost 1 base, and 5 bases stayed unmatched. The germline V gene encodes CDR1 LNHDA and CDR2 SQIVND (reference sequence). This CDR3 has 16 residues. The CDR3 protein is CASSIGGDYRTDTQYF. As DNA, the CDR3 is TGTGCCAGTAGTATAGGAGGGGACTATCGCACAGATACGCAGTATTTT.

The J gene is TRBJ2-7, the V gene TRBV20-1; D is ambiguous. CDR1 DFQATT and CDR2 SNEGSKA come from the germline V gene (reference sequence). Trimming took 0 bases from V and 0 from J, leaving 9 bases between them. The CDR3 is 14 amino acids. The chain's CDR3 is CSARDPQSSYEQYF. In DNA, the CDR3 is TGCAGTGCTAGAGATCCGCAGAGCTCCTACGAGCAGTACTTC.

This clonotype was detected a few times. The chain recombines TRBV20-1 with TRBJ2-1; 9 nucleotides align to TRBD2. The CDR3 loop spans 15 amino acids. CDR1 DFQATT and CDR2 SNEGSKA come from the germline V gene (reference sequence). The ends lost 5 bases at V and 0 bases at J; junction bases unmatched: 5. In DNA form, the CDR3 reads TGCAGTGCTCCAAATAGCGGGAGCTCCTACAATGAGCAGTTCTTC. This gives the protein CSAPNSGSSYNEQFF.

The V gene is TRBV14, the J gene TRBJ2-7; D gene uncertain. Germline lookup yields CDR1 SGHDN and CDR2 FVKESK. This CDR3 spans 14 amino acids. V shed 1 base and J shed 10 bases, with 17 bases lying between them. The CDR3 loop reads CASSQVDRNPRQYF. In DNA form, the CDR3 reads TGTGCCAGCAGCCAAGTCGATAGGAATCCCCGACAGTACTTC.

The chain uses TRBV7-6 and TRBJ2-7, with TRBD1 identical over 10 bases. After removal of 5 bases from V and 2 bases from J, the junction contained 6 bases not matched to a gene. The CDR3 has 15 amino acids. Per the germline V gene, CDR1 is SGHVS and CDR2 is FNYEAQ. The CDR3 protein is CASSKGGTGAYEQYF. The CDR3 bases are TGTGCCAGCAGCAAAGGGGGGACAGGGGCCTACGAGCAGTACTTC.

This clonotype was seen many times. This chain's CDR3 is CASSHGGTDTQYF. CDR3 in DNA: TGTGCCAGCAGCCACGGGGGCACAGATACGCAGTATTTT. The V gene is TRBV4-2, the J gene TRBJ2-3, with D possibly being TRBD2 (5 bases). The V and J ends lost 3 bases and 1 base respectively, with 5 bases between them. Germline assignment: CDR1 LGHNA and CDR2 YNFKEQ. There are 13 residues in the CDR3.

There are many counts of this clonotype. The gene calls are TRBV10-3 and TRBJ2-7; D is undetermined. In germline, CDR1 is ENHRY, CDR2 SYGVKD. The CDR3 runs 14 residues. Trimming removed 0 bases from V and 0 bases from J, with 6 bases in between. DNA of the CDR3: TGTGCCATCAGTGAGTCGGGCAGCTCCTACGAGCAGTACTTC. This gives the protein CAISESGSSYEQYF.

The genes are TRBV5-1 and TRBJ1-5; the D gene is possibly TRBD1 (5 bases). Germline V gene lookup returns CDR1 SGHRS and CDR2 YFSETQ. The CDR3 covers 13 residues. Trimming pared 5 bases from V and 6 bases from J, leaving 12 bases between. DNA of the CDR3: TGCGCCAGCAGTCGGGGGTTTGGTCAGCCCCAGCATTTT. Its protein is CASSRGFGQPQHF.

This clonotype was detected many times. This chain links TRBV29-1 with TRBJ1-2, with D hard to call. CDR1 SQVTM and CDR2 ANQGSEA come from the germline V gene. The CDR3 is 14 residues long. The V end lost 1 base, the J end lost 9 bases, and 18 bases lay between the germline ends. CDR3 DNA sequence: TGCAGCGTTGAAGTTGGGTCAGGTTGGACTAGCTACACCTTC. Its protein product is CSVEVGSGWTSYTF.

The table lists this clonotype with a few counts. The chain combines TRBV12-3 or TRBV12-4 with TRBJ2-1, with D possibly matching TRBD2 (6 bases). Between the trimmed V and J ends, which lost 7 bases and 4 bases, there was a span of 14 bases. The CDR3 is 14 residues long. CDR3 sequence: CASTIRDFYNEQFF. In nucleotides, the CDR3 is TGTGCCAGCACCATCCGGGACTTTTACAATGAGCAGTTCTTC.

This clonotype turned up a few times. The chain employs TRBV19 and TRBJ2-7; a possible D gene is TRBD2 (6 bases). The CDR3 extends over 15 amino acids. V was clipped by 3 bases and J by 0 bases, with 12 bases between them. Germline CDR1 and CDR2: LNHDA and SQIVND (reference sequence). CDR3 in DNA: TGTGCCAGTAGTATCAGTCGGCGGGGCTCCTACGAGCAGTACTTC. As protein: CASSISRRGSYEQYF.

This clonotype occurred a few times. The chain is built from TRBV29-1 and TRBJ2-5; TRBD1 is a possible D gene (5 bases). The CDR3 has 13 residues. Looked up from germline, CDR1 is SQVTM and CDR2 is ANQGSEA. In nucleotides, the CDR3 is TGCAGTATCCACTTATCAGGGTCTGGGACCCAGTACTTC. Protein sequence: CSIHLSGSGTQYF.

The CDR3 coding sequence is TGCGCCAGCAGCCAAACGGGACAGGGATCATACGAGCAGTACTTC. This codes for CASSQTGQGSYEQYF. The chain recombines TRBV4-3 with TRBJ2-7, with 9 positions matching TRBD1. The junction had 6 bases not matched to a gene; V was cut back by 2 bases and J by 4 bases. Germline V CDR1 and CDR2: LGHNA, YSLEER. The CDR3 spans 15 residues.

This clonotype has a count of ten or more. The chain joins TRBV4-3 to TRBJ2-3; tentative D call: TRBD1 (6 bases). Trimming removed 2 bases from V and 0 bases from J, with 12 bases in between. Germline values: CDR1 LGHNA, CDR2 YSLEER. CDR3 length: 16 amino acids. The DNA for the CDR3 is TGCGCCAGCAGCCAAAATACAGGGTCTAGCACAGATACGCAGTATTTT. Amino acids: CASSQNTGSSTDTQYF.

In its sample, this clonotype was seen many times. This rearrangement joins TRBV4-3 to TRBJ2-7; 8 positions match TRBD1. This CDR3 has 16 residues. J gave up 2 bases and V 0 bases, and 6 bases lay outside the gene matches. Germline V CDR1 and CDR2: LGHNA, YSLEER. The CDR3 is CASSQDLDRVTYEQYF. The CDR3 nucleotides read TGCGCCAGCAGCCAAGATCTGGACAGGGTCACCTACGAGCAGTACTTC.

This clonotype was recorded at least ten times. The gene calls are TRBV11-2 and TRBJ2-2; TRBD1 aligns across 7 bases. Germline V gives CDR1 SGHAT, CDR2 FQNNGV. This CDR3 has 16 residues. V shed 6 bases and J 4 bases; nucleotides not matched to a gene: 11. The CDR3 is CASSQGGATITGELFF. CDR3 bases: TGTGCCAGCAGTCAAGGGGGCGCAACCATCACCGGGGAGCTGTTTTTT.

The V call is TRBV5-4, the J call TRBJ2-5; D is unresolved. Trimming cost V 0 bases and J 7 bases, with 16 bases left between them. The CDR3 is 15 residues long. Germline CDR1 reads SGHNT; CDR2 reads YYREEE (reference sequence). Written as DNA, the CDR3 is TGTGCCAGCAGCTTGGATCCGCCCCCGGTGGGGACCCAGTACTTC. This encodes CASSLDPPPVGTQYF.

Notes on this clonotype: A much larger clone is a single base away; this may be a read error. The chain links TRBV9 to TRBJ2-3; TRBD2 agrees at 14 bases. Trimming cost V 4 bases and J 7 bases; bases outside gene matches: 11. CDR3 length equals 17 residues. The germline V gene has CDR1 SGDLS and CDR2 YYNGEE. CDR3 DNA sequence: TGTGCCAGCAGCAAAGGACTAGCGGGAGGCGGGGCAAATACGCAGTATTTT. This sequence encodes CASSKGLAGGGANTQYF.

This clonotype was seen many times. The chain recombines TRBV28 with TRBJ2-1; TRBD1 aligns across 7 bases. This CDR3 spans 14 amino acids. In germline, CDR1 is MDHEN, CDR2 SYDVKM. J was trimmed by 7 bases and V by 7 bases; bases with no gene match: 10. As DNA, the CDR3 is TGTGCCAGCATGACAGGGATCAGTAAGAATGAGCAGTTCTTC. This encodes CASMTGISKNEQFF. Complete variable domain (other parts from reference TRBV28 and TRBJ2-1): DVKVTQSSRYLVKRTGEKVFLECVQDMDHENMFWYRQDPGLGLRLIYFSYDVKMKEKGDIPEGYSVSREKKERFSLILESASTNQTSMYLCASMTGISKNEQFFGPGTRLTVL.

The chain carries TRBV4-3 and TRBJ2-7; D not resolved. V was trimmed by 0 bases and J by 12 bases, leaving 18 bases between them. Germline loops: CDR1 LGHNA, CDR2 YSLEER. This CDR3 spans 14 amino acids. CDR3: CASSQDISPQPTYF. CDR3 nucleotide sequence: TGCGCCAGCAGCCAAGATATAAGCCCACAACCCACGTACTTC.

A few counts support this clonotype. The V call is TRBV29-1, the J call TRBJ2-1; possibly TRBD1 for D (6 bases). Germline V CDR1 and CDR2: SQVTM, ANQGSEA. V lost 1 base, J lost 4 bases, and 14 bases lay in between. CDR3 length equals 15 residues. In nucleotides, the CDR3 is TGCAGCGTTGAAGGGGGAGAGGGGACATACAATGAGCAGTTCTTC. This gives the protein CSVEGGEGTYNEQFF.